These 31 T cell receptor beta chains were sequenced from one sample in a study of shared clonotypes between healthy human individuals. Repertoires were generated with immunoSEQ multiplex PCR, while TCRdb's copy carries only in-frame clones and drops some. The table includes around 2.1 million clones, 95% detected once. Source material: naive CD4+ T cells sorted from blood. Subset: CD45RA+ positively selected. Receptor source: a man aged 18-30 years in good health.

This sequence joins TRBV5-1 and TRBJ1-3; a possible D gene is TRBD1 (5 bases). The CDR3 is 14 amino acids. Germline V gene sequence: CDR1 SGHRS, CDR2 YFSETQ. Trimming removed 2 bases from V and 3 bases from J, with 9 bases in between. The CDR3, as DNA: TGCGCCAGCAGCTTCGGGGACGGTGGAAACACCATATATTTT. Translated: CASSFGDGGNTIYF.

The rearrangement links TRBV5-1 to TRBJ2-7; the D gene is possibly TRBD1 (5 bases). The CDR3 loop spans 14 amino acids. Germline CDR1 SGHRS, CDR2 YFSETQ. V was trimmed by 4 bases and J by 4 bases, leaving 15 bases between them. CDR3 DNA sequence: TGCGCCAGCAGCCCTACAGACAGCTTATACGAGCAGTACTTC. Protein product: CASSPTDSLYEQYF.

About this clone itself: The sample has other DNA sequences that encode this CDR3 too. This chain connects TRBV28 to TRBJ2-2, with unresolved D. Germline assignment: CDR1 MDHEN and CDR2 SYDVKM. The V gene lost 6 bases and the J gene lost 3 bases, with 8 bases spanning the gap. This CDR3 is 13 amino acids long. CDR3 sequence reads: CASSRLDTGELFF. The CDR3 nucleotides are TGTGCCAGCAGCAGGCTCGACACCGGGGAGCTGTTTTTT.

V gene TRBV18 combines with J gene TRBJ2-7, with TRBD2 matching 8 bases. The CDR3 length is 14 residues. Per the germline V gene, CDR1 is KGHSH and CDR2 is LQKENI. V was pared by 3 bases and J by 3 bases, with 4 bases of the junction left unmatched. The CDR3 region has the DNA TGTGCCAGCTCACCCCGGCGGGGGGTCTACGAGCAGTACTTC. The encoded protein is CASSPRRGVYEQYF.

The chain uses TRBV27 and TRBJ2-2; D possibly matches TRBD1 or TRBD2 (5 bases each). The CDR3 has 16 amino acids. Germline V CDR1 and CDR2: MNHEY, SMNVEV (reference sequence). Trimming took off 3 bases at V and 4 bases at J, with 15 bases between the two ends. CDR3 protein: CASSFVPGTLTGELFF. The CDR3 DNA reads TGTGCCAGCAGTTTTGTCCCAGGGACCCTCACCGGGGAGCTGTTTTTT.

The chain is built from TRBV15 and TRBJ2-7; D is unresolved. The CDR3 contains 14 residues. Trimming removed 0 bases from V and 5 bases from J, with 11 bases in between. Germline-derived CDR1 and CDR2 are LNHNV and YYDKDF (reference sequence). CDR3 region: CATSRDEAGHEQYF. The CDR3 region has the DNA TGTGCCACCAGCAGAGATGAAGCAGGCCACGAGCAGTACTTC.

The rearrangement joins TRBV5-5 to TRBJ1-3, with a tentative D call TRBD1 (6 bases). The CDR3 spans 18 residues. Germline-derived CDR1 and CDR2 are SGHKS and YYEKEE (reference sequence). Trimming removed 0 bases at V and 3 bases at J, with 19 bases between. The CDR3 DNA reads as TGTGCCAGCAGCTTGGCCGTCGGAACCCGGACAGTTGGAAACACCATATATTTT. Translated, it gives CASSLAVGTRTVGNTIYF. Full variable domain (outside the CDR3, taken from reference TRBV5-5 and TRBJ1-3): DAGVTQSPTHLIKTRGQQVTLRCSPISGHKSVSWYQQVLGQGPQFIFQYYEKEERGRGNFPDRFSARQFPNYSSELNVNALLLGDSALYLCASSLAVGTRTVGNTIYFGEGSWLTVV.

For this clone: At one end, the junction sequence differs from germline, possibly due to a read error. The chain combines TRBV5-1 with TRBJ1-2; 7 bases match TRBD1. From germline, CDR1 is SGHRS and CDR2 YFSETQ. The CDR3 is made up of 12 amino acids. The CDR3 DNA reads TGCGCCAGCAGCTTTGACAGGGCGACGGCCGTCTTC. Residues: CASSFDRATAVF.

The rearrangement links TRBV9 to TRBJ2-2; D not resolved. V was cut by 0 bases and J by 2 bases, with 11 bases left in between. The CDR3 is 16 residues long. Germline loops: CDR1 SGDLS, CDR2 YYNGEE. CDR3 sequence (DNA): TGTGCCAGCAGCGTAGGGGCTAGTGATAACACCGGGGAGCTGTTTTTT. Translating gives CASSVGASDNTGELFF.

Worth noting for this clone: The sample holds other DNA sequences that translate to the same CDR3. This chain uses TRBV6-5 with TRBJ2-3; D is unresolved. Trimming took off 1 base at V and 1 base at J, with 9 bases between the two ends. CDR3 length equals 15 residues. The germline V gene has CDR1 MNHEY and CDR2 SVGAGI. The CDR3 nucleotides are TGTGCCAGCAGTTACTTAGGGCTGGGCACAGATACGCAGTATTTT. It codes for CASSYLGLGTDTQYF.

The CDR3 nucleotides are TGCGCCAGCAGCCCACGACAGGGGGGAGATACGCAGTATTTT. Amino acid sequence: CASSPRQGGDTQYF. The chain joins TRBV5-1 to TRBJ2-3; 9 bases match TRBD1. J lost 5 bases, V lost 4 bases, and 5 bases had no gene match. This CDR3 is built from 14 residues. Per germline, CDR1 SGHRS and CDR2 YFSETQ.

This chain uses TRBV2 with TRBJ1-4, with 7 bases matching TRBD1. After removal of 1 base from V and 7 bases from J, the junction contained 6 bases not matched to a gene. This CDR3 comprises 15 residues. The germline gives CDR1 SNHLY, CDR2 FYNNEI. The chain's CDR3 is CASSEGQGGREKLFF. The CDR3 DNA reads TGTGCCAGCAGTGAAGGACAGGGCGGACGTGAAAAACTGTTTTTT.

Regarding this clone: Other DNA sequences of this sample code for an identical CDR3. The chain joins TRBV5-4 to TRBJ2-5; no clear D gene. The V gene lost 1 base and the J gene lost 1 base, with 8 bases spanning the gap. The CDR3 extends over 14 amino acids. Germline values: CDR1 SGHNT, CDR2 YYREEE (reference sequence). CDR3: CASSLKGPQETQYF. DNA of the CDR3: TGTGCCAGCAGCTTGAAAGGACCCCAAGAGACCCAGTACTTC. The full variable domain, rest sourced from reference TRBV5-4 and TRBJ2-5, is ETGVTQSPTHLIKTRGQQVTLRCSSQSGHNTVSWYQQALGQGPQFIFQYYREEENGRGNFPPRFSGLQFPNYSSELNVNALELDDSALYLCASSLKGPQETQYFGPGTRLLVL.

V is TRBV6-6 and J is TRBJ2-1, with 11 bases lining up with TRBD2. The CDR3 contains 15 residues. The germline V gene has CDR1 MNHNY and CDR2 SVGAGI (reference sequence). V lost 2 bases, J lost 12 bases, and 9 bases stayed unmatched. CDR3 loop: CASSYQTSGIKAQFF. CDR3 nucleotide sequence: TGTGCCAGCAGTTACCAGACTAGCGGGATAAAAGCGCAGTTCTTC.

The chain carries TRBV9 and TRBJ2-2, with 8 positions matching TRBD2. Germline CDR1 SGDLS, CDR2 YYNGEE. V lost 2 bases and J lost 4; bases outside the gene matches: 7. There are 16 residues in the CDR3. CDR3 sequence reads: CASSVMTRGGTGELFF. Here the CDR3 DNA reads TGTGCCAGCAGCGTTATGACCCGGGGGGGCACCGGGGAGCTGTTTTTT.

The chain is built from TRBV10-2 and TRBJ2-7, with 14 nucleotides matching TRBD2. Trimming took 6 bases from V and 6 from J; bases not matched to a gene: 4. CDR3 length equals 14 residues. The germline V gene encodes CDR1 WSHSY and CDR2 SAAADI. Here the CDR3 reads CASSRLAGGVEQYF. CDR3 in DNA: TGCGCCAGCAGCCGACTAGCGGGGGGGGTCGAGCAGTACTTC.

The chain has TRBV11-2 and TRBJ2-3; D perhaps matches TRBD1 (6 bases). V shed 5 bases and J shed 1 base, with 10 bases lying between them. The CDR3 covers 14 residues. The germline CDR1 and CDR2 sequences are SGHAT and FQNNGV. In DNA, the CDR3 is TGTGCCAGCAGCAACAGGGACGGCACAGATACGCAGTATTTT. Translating it yields CASSNRDGTDTQYF.

The chain has TRBV10-3 and TRBJ2-3; D might be TRBD1 or TRBD2, each matching 6 bases. Germline CDR1 ENHRY, CDR2 SYGVKD. V shed 6 bases and J shed 6 bases, with 13 bases lying between them. CDR3 length: 13 residues. The CDR3 nucleotides read TGTGCCATCAGGGGGGGCGGTGACGATACGCAGTATTTT. Protein: CAIRGGGDDTQYF.

The chain combines TRBV19 with TRBJ2-4; the D call may be TRBD1 or TRBD2 (5 bases each). The length of the CDR3 is 15 residues. Deletions cut 3 bases from V and 4 bases from J, with 13 bases between. Germline V gene lookup returns CDR1 LNHDA and CDR2 SQIVND (reference sequence). CDR3 amino acids: CASSIGGLWKNIQYF. CDR3 coding DNA: TGTGCCAGTAGTATTGGGGGTTTGTGGAAAAACATTCAGTACTTC.

The CDR3 here is CASSPTAEYEQYF. CDR3 coding DNA: TGTGCCAGCAGCCCGACAGCTGAATACGAGCAGTACTTC. The chain joins TRBV5-6 to TRBJ2-7, with a tentative D call TRBD1 (5 bases). The V gene lost 4 bases and the J gene lost 4 bases, with 12 bases spanning the gap. The CDR3 runs 13 residues. In germline, CDR1 is SGHDT, CDR2 YYEEEE.

The chain combines TRBV30 with TRBJ1-1; D is undetermined. V was trimmed by 1 base and J by 3 bases, leaving 9 bases between them. Germline V gene sequence: CDR1 GTSNPN, CDR2 SVGIG (reference sequence). The CDR3 spans 13 residues. In DNA form, the CDR3 reads TGTGCCTGGAGTGGCCGTGAGGACACTGAAGCTTTCTTT. Translation gives CAWSGREDTEAFF.

The chain carries TRBV4-1 and TRBJ1-3, with D unresolved. Trimming stripped 7 bases from V and 2 bases from J, with 9 bases between. Germline loops: CDR1 MGHRA, CDR2 YSYEKL. The CDR3 length is 13 residues. The CDR3 reads CASNPDAGNTIYF. CDR3 nucleotide sequence: TGCGCCAGCAACCCAGATGCTGGAAACACCATATATTTT.

This chain joins TRBV30 and TRBJ2-7; 7 positions agree with TRBD2. The CDR3 contains 13 residues. The J segment lost 3 bases and the V segment lost 6 bases, leaving 8 bases of the junction unmatched. The V gene's germline CDR1 is GTSNPN and CDR2 SVGIG (reference sequence). The CDR3 reads CACRSGADYEQYF. The CDR3, as DNA: TGTGCCTGCCGGAGCGGGGCGGACTACGAGCAGTACTTC.

This sequence joins TRBV11-1 and TRBJ2-5; 11 nucleotides align to TRBD2. The V gene's germline CDR1 is SGHAT and CDR2 FQDESV (reference sequence). The J segment lost 7 bases and the V segment lost 3 bases, leaving 10 bases of the junction unmatched. The CDR3 has 16 residues. The CDR3, as DNA: TGTGCCAGCAGCTTTCTAGCGGGGGGTTACCGGGGGACCCAGTACTTC. The encoded protein is CASSFLAGGYRGTQYF.

The chain uses TRBV2 and TRBJ2-1; 7 bases map to TRBD2. The V gene's germline CDR1 is SNHLY and CDR2 FYNNEI. Unmatched junction bases numbered 12, after V lost 7 bases and J lost 6 bases. The CDR3 runs to 15 residues. DNA of the CDR3: TGTGCCAGCAAGTCCGGGGGGATCCCCCGCAATGAGCAGTTCTTC. Translation gives CASKSGGIPRNEQFF.

As concerns this clone: The sample holds other DNA sequences that translate to the same CDR3. V usage is TRBV9 and J usage is TRBJ2-2, with 7 bases lining up with TRBD1. The CDR3 spans 16 residues. V shed 5 bases, J shed 2 bases, and the junction held 9 bases outside the gene matches. Looked up from germline, CDR1 is SGDLS and CDR2 is YYNGEE. The CDR3 nucleotides are TGTGCCAGCAGTCTAACCGGGACAGCCAACACCGGGGAGCTGTTTTTT. It translates to CASSLTGTANTGELFF. Looking up the rest from reference TRBV9 and TRBJ2-2 gives the full variable domain: DSGVTQTPKHLITATGQRVTLRCSPRSGDLSVYWYQQSLDQGLQFLIQYYNGEERAKGNILERFSAQQFPDLHSELNLSSLELGDSALYFCASSLTGTANTGELFFGEGSRLTVL.

The chain is built from TRBV5-6 and TRBJ2-5; D gene uncertain. This CDR3 region has 14 residues. The germline gives CDR1 SGHDT, CDR2 YYEEEE. Trimming removed 2 bases at V and 1 base at J, with 9 bases between. The CDR3 sequence is CASSLGHLQETQYF. CDR3 DNA: TGTGCCAGCAGCTTAGGCCACCTCCAAGAGACCCAGTACTTC.

The chain is built from TRBV4-1 and TRBJ1-5; TRBD1 agrees at 9 bases. With V trimmed by 1 base and J by 5 bases, 9 bases remained unmatched. The CDR3 consists of 17 residues. CDR1 and CDR2 from the germline V gene are MGHRA and YSYEKL. The CDR3 reads CASSQAGQGLRHQPQHF. The CDR3 coding sequence is TGCGCCAGCAGCCAAGCCGGACAGGGGCTCCGTCATCAGCCCCAGCATTTT.

The V and J genes are TRBV10-3 and TRBJ2-5; TRBD2 aligns across 11 bases. CDR1 and CDR2 from the germline V gene are ENHRY and SYGVKD. The CDR3 has 15 residues. The ends lost 6 bases at V and 2 bases at J; junction bases unmatched: 5. CDR3 in amino acids: CAIRASGGTQETQYF. For the CDR3, the DNA is TGTGCCATCAGGGCTAGCGGGGGGACTCAAGAGACCCAGTACTTC.

The chain uses TRBV9 and TRBJ1-2, with TRBD1 matching 7 bases. This CDR3 has 15 residues. V was pared by 3 bases and J by 1 base, with 6 bases of the junction left unmatched. In germline, CDR1 is SGDLS, CDR2 YYNGEE. CDR3 DNA sequence: TGTGCCAGCAGCGCCGGACAGGTTCTTAACTATGGCTACACCTTC. Encoded protein: CASSAGQVLNYGYTF.

This sequence joins TRBV6-1 and TRBJ2-1; TRBD1 matches 12 bases. CDR3 size: 14 residues. CDR1 is MNHNS and CDR2 is SASEGT in the germline V gene. J lost 8 bases, V lost 4 bases, and 3 bases had no gene match. CDR3 residues: CASSVRDRGHEQFF. The CDR3, as DNA: TGTGCCAGCAGTGTACGGGACAGGGGGCATGAGCAGTTCTTC.